The next 20 T cell receptor beta chains were all read from a single sample in a study of blood T cell repertoires in COVID-19 (dated by TCRdb to the early 2020s). The library came from the immunoSEQ multiplex PCR assay. TCRdb took over this immuneACCESS table, retaining in-frame rearrangements with V and J assigned. Such tables are incomplete; in checked studies, under half of the missing clones stem from an unresolved V gene, and the remainder is unexplained. The sample contains around 210,000 clones, about 82% of them found a single time. The leading ten clones occupy 4.5% to 6% of the sample. The source material was peripheral blood. Receptor source: a man aged 50-60 years with COVID-19, enrolled during active disease.

This clone was counted a single time. This sequence joins TRBV27 and TRBJ1-1, with D tentatively TRBD1 (5 bases). In germline, CDR1 is MNHEY, CDR2 SMNVEV (reference sequence). V lost 6 bases to trimming and J lost 1 base, with 18 bases between them. The length of the CDR3 is 16 residues. The CDR3 spells CASSSRVRRGNTEAFF. The CDR3, as DNA: TGTGCCAGCAGCTCCCGGGTCAGGAGGGGGAACACTGAAGCTTTCTTT.

The chain has TRBV30 and TRBJ1-1; weak D call: TRBD1 (6 bases). Looked up from germline, CDR1 is GTSNPN and CDR2 is SVGIG (reference sequence). V gave up 6 bases and J gave up 0 bases, with 11 bases separating them. The CDR3 has 13 residues. CDR3 sequence: CACWTVMNTEAFF. The CDR3 coding sequence is TGTGCCTGCTGGACAGTAATGAACACTGAAGCTTTCTTT.

This rearrangement joins TRBV7-3 to TRBJ2-3; the match to TRBD2 covers 7 bases. Looked up from germline, CDR1 is SGHTA and CDR2 is FQGTGA. The ends lost 0 bases at V and 0 bases at J; junction bases unmatched: 0. This CDR3 has 15 amino acids. The CDR3 loop is CASSLTSGSTDTQYF. CDR3 nucleotide sequence: TGTGCCAGCAGCTTAACTAGCGGGAGCACAGATACGCAGTATTTT.

Of note for this clone: Different DNA sequences within this sample yield the same CDR3. The chain has TRBV18 and TRBJ1-2; D possibly corresponds to TRBD1 (5 bases). CDR3 length equals 13 residues. Germline CDR1 KGHSH, CDR2 LQKENI. V was cut by 2 bases and J by 1 base, with 5 bases left in between. CDR3 in amino acids: CASSPDSNYGYTF. As DNA, the CDR3 is TGTGCCAGCTCACCAGACAGTAACTATGGCTACACCTTC.

This rearrangement joins TRBV5-1 to TRBJ2-3; tentatively, D is TRBD2 (6 bases). The V end lost 4 bases, the J end lost 3 bases, and 21 bases lay between the germline ends. The CDR3 sequence is 17 residues long. Looked up from germline, CDR1 is SGHRS and CDR2 is YFSETQ. The CDR3 here is CASSPQGSSLATDTQYF. DNA for the CDR3: TGCGCCAGCAGCCCCCAGGGTAGTTCTCTAGCGACAGATACGCAGTATTTT.

The chain is built from TRBV4-3 and TRBJ2-4, with D perhaps TRBD1 (5 bases). Germline V gives CDR1 LGHNA, CDR2 YSLEER. Trimming removed 1 base from V and 6 bases from J, with 10 bases in between. This CDR3 contains 14 residues. CDR3 nucleotides: TGCGCCAGCAGCCAAGTGGGGCTGGGAAACATTCAGTACTTC. Translating gives CASSQVGLGNIQYF.

This chain uses TRBV3-1 (or the pseudogene TRBV3-2) with TRBJ1-1; 8 bases are a match to TRBD1. This CDR3 has 14 residues. The germline V gene encodes CDR1 LGHDT and CDR2 YNNKEL (reference sequence). V shed 8 bases and J 2 bases; nucleotides not matched to a gene: 7. In nucleotides, the CDR3 is TGTGCCAGCCAGGACAGGGTAGGAAACACTGAAGCTTTCTTT. Translating it yields CASQDRVGNTEAFF.

This chain links TRBV6-5 with TRBJ1-2; D unclear. The V gene lost 6 bases and the J gene lost 4 bases, with 15 bases spanning the gap. The CDR3 covers 14 residues. CDR1 and CDR2 from the germline V gene are MNHEY and SVGAGI. The CDR3 DNA reads as TGTGCCAGCAGCCCACTGACATCGGCCTATGGCTACACCTTC. This encodes CASSPLTSAYGYTF.

This chain connects TRBV5-4 to TRBJ2-3, with D possibly being TRBD1 (5 bases). Trimming left V 0 bases short and J 4 bases short, with 9 bases between. The CDR3 contains 14 residues. CDR1 is SGHNT, CDR2 YYREEE, per germline (reference sequence). The CDR3 here is CASSLALGPDTQYF. CDR3 bases: TGTGCCAGCAGCTTGGCCTTGGGGCCAGATACGCAGTATTTT.

V usage is TRBV3-1 (or the pseudogene TRBV3-2) and J usage is TRBJ2-3, with D possibly matching TRBD2 (5 bases). The germline V gene has CDR1 LGHDT and CDR2 YNNKEL (reference sequence). The CDR3 consists of 14 residues. The V end was cut by 4 bases, the J end by 2 bases, with 10 bases between. CDR3 in amino acids: CASSRRGTTDTQYF. The CDR3 DNA reads TGTGCCAGCAGCCGCCGGGGAACCACAGATACGCAGTATTTT.

CDR3 in DNA: TGTGCCAGCAGCCCCAGGACAGGGCATCAGCCCCAGCATTTT. This encodes CASSPRTGHQPQHF. The rearrangement links TRBV7-2 to TRBJ1-5, with 8 nucleotides matching TRBD1. The CDR3 has 14 amino acids. Germline V gives CDR1 SGHTA, CDR2 FQGNSA. V shed 5 bases and J 5 bases; nucleotides not matched to a gene: 5.

The chain has TRBV12-3 or TRBV12-4 and TRBJ2-7; TRBD1 aligns across 10 bases. This CDR3 is built from 13 residues. The V and J ends lost 10 bases and 3 bases, in that order; junction bases with no gene match: 6. CDR3 bases: TGTGCCACAAGACAGGGGGCCGACTACGAGCAGTACTTC. Its protein is CATRQGADYEQYF.

The chain employs TRBV2 and TRBJ2-2, with 9 nucleotides matching TRBD1. The CDR3 sequence is 18 residues long. With 3 bases clipped from V and 0 bases from J, the junction kept 8 bases outside the gene matches. Germline-derived CDR1 and CDR2 are SNHLY and FYNNEI. CDR3 sequence reads: CASSDGTGLSANTGELFF. CDR3 nucleotide sequence: TGTGCCAGCAGTGACGGGACAGGGTTATCCGCGAACACCGGGGAGCTGTTTTTT. The full variable domain, rest sourced from reference TRBV2 and TRBJ2-2, is EPEVTQTPSHQVTQMGQEVILRCVPISNHLYFYWYRQILGQKVEFLVSFYNNEISEKSEIFDDQFSVERPDGSNFTLKIRSTKLEDSAMYFCASSDGTGLSANTGELFFGEGSRLTVL.

As to this clone: Sequence at one end of the junction differs from germline and may be a read error. The V call is TRBV6-1, the J call TRBJ1-5; TRBD1 matches 10 bases. Germline values: CDR1 MNHNS, CDR2 SASEGT. The CDR3 sequence is 15 residues long. Here the CDR3 reads CASGDRGLRNQPQHF. For the CDR3, the DNA is TGTGCCAGCGGTGACAGGGGGCTTCGCAATCAGCCCCAGCATTTT.

The V and J genes are TRBV6-1 and TRBJ1-1, with D possibly being TRBD1 (5 bases). With 1 base removed from V and 3 bases from J, the gap between germline ends came to 6 bases. This CDR3 has 13 residues. Looked up from germline, CDR1 is MNHNS and CDR2 is SASEGT. CDR3 nucleotide sequence: TGTGCCAGCAGTGAAGTAGGGGACACTGAAGCTTTCTTT. Its translation is CASSEVGDTEAFF.

This clone was observed once. The chain links TRBV30 to TRBJ1-2; TRBD1 is a possible D gene (5 bases). The ends were cut back, 4 bases at V and 8 bases at J, with 14 bases in the middle. The CDR3 extends over 12 amino acids. The germline gives CDR1 GTSNPN, CDR2 SVGIG (reference sequence). The CDR3 here is CAWTDNGQGYTF. DNA for the CDR3: TGTGCCTGGACCGATAATGGACAAGGCTACACCTTC.

The chain employs TRBV7-8 and TRBJ1-2; no reliable D call. Trimming left V 5 bases short and J 4 bases short, with 17 bases between. Germline lookup yields CDR1 SGHVS and CDR2 FQNEAQ. The CDR3 spans 15 residues. CDR3 protein: CASSQRTGLSYGYTF. CDR3 bases: TGTGCCAGCAGCCAGAGAACCGGGTTAAGCTATGGCTACACCTTC.

This clone was counted between two and nine times. V and J are TRBV6-5 and TRBJ1-6; TRBD1 agrees at 9 bases. Unmatched junction bases numbered 3, after V lost 2 bases and J lost 10 bases. The CDR3 runs to 14 residues. CDR1 is MNHEY, CDR2 SVGAGI, per germline. CDR3 protein: CASSYGQGRSPLHF. DNA for the CDR3: TGTGCCAGCAGTTACGGACAGGGGAGATCACCCCTCCACTTT.

V and J are TRBV7-9 and TRBJ1-2, with D unclear. This CDR3 has 14 residues. Deletions cut 0 bases from V and 8 bases from J, with 13 bases between. The germline CDR1 and CDR2 sequences are SEHNR and FQNEAQ (reference sequence). The CDR3 region has the DNA TGTGCCAGCAGCTTAGCGACGCCCGGAGGAGGCTACACCTTC. Translating gives CASSLATPGGGYTF.

This chain links TRBV7-9 with TRBJ1-4; maybe TRBD1 (6 bases). Trimming stripped 4 bases from V and 15 bases from J, with 9 bases between. Germline loops: CDR1 SEHNR, CDR2 FQNEAQ (reference sequence). CDR3 length equals 10 residues. The CDR3, as DNA: TGTGCCAGCAGCTCGGACAGTTTGTTTTTT. The encoded protein is CASSSDSLFF.